These 2 T cell receptor beta chains originate from one sample sequenced in a study of cytomegalovirus exposure and HLA in healthy donors. It was with 60 Vbeta and 13 Jbeta primers that the PCR ran. Sequencing was performed with immunoSEQ multiplex PCR; in TCRdb, only in-frame clones are kept and a portion is missing. The data hold more than 95,000 clones, with roughly 80% observed a single time. Sequenced material: PBMCs. The receptors originated from a man younger than 30 in good health and CMV-seronegative.

J is TRBJ1-6 and V is TRBV25-1; TRBD1 matches at 7 bases. The CDR3 contains 14 residues. With 7 bases clipped from V and 4 bases from J, the junction kept 4 bases outside the gene matches. Germline assignment: CDR1 MGHDK and CDR2 SYGVNS. CDR3 residues: CASNLGQYNSPLHF. In nucleotides, the CDR3 is TGTGCCAGCAACTTGGGACAGTATAATTCACCCCTCCACTTT.

This rearrangement joins TRBV7-3 to TRBJ2-1; 8 bases are shared with TRBD1. Looked up from germline, CDR1 is SGHTA and CDR2 is FQGTGA. V gave up 5 bases and J gave up 4 bases; unmatched junction bases: 7. The CDR3 is 15 residues long. The CDR3 DNA reads TGTGCCAGCAGCCCGGACAGGGTGAGGTACAATGAGCAGTTCTTC. Its translation is CASSPDRVRYNEQFF.